This entry lists 8 T cell receptor beta chains sequenced from one sample in a study of PD-1 blockade in classical Hodgkin lymphoma. All the patients suffered relapse after autologous stem cell transplantation, and brentuximab vedotin exposure differed. The repertoire was sequenced with immunoSEQ multiplex PCR; TCRdb's copy has only in-frame clones and lacks some. The table records some 93,000 clones, roughly 92% of them present only once. Sequenced here: peripheral blood mononuclear cells (PBMCs), sampled at baseline. These receptors originate from a human donor with classical Hodgkin lymphoma.

The chain carries TRBV2 and TRBJ2-1; D is unclear. CDR3 size: 13 residues. Trimming took 4 bases from V and 8 from J, leaving 12 bases between them. Germline V gives CDR1 SNHLY, CDR2 FYNNEI. CDR3 sequence reads: CASSGRAVHEQFF. The CDR3 DNA is TGTGCCAGCAGTGGCCGGGCCGTACATGAGCAGTTCTTC.

CDR3: CASAGLPNEQFF. The CDR3 DNA sequence: TGTGCCAGCGCAGGGCTACCCAATGAGCAGTTCTTC. The genes are TRBV27 and TRBJ2-1, with D possibly being TRBD1 (5 bases). V lost 8 bases and J 6 bases, leaving 11 bases between the germline ends. The CDR3 has 12 amino acids. Germline CDR1 reads MNHEY; CDR2 reads SMNVEV (reference sequence).

The genes are TRBV9 and TRBJ2-1, with 7 positions matching TRBD1. CDR1 SGDLS and CDR2 YYNGEE come from the germline V gene. The junction had 7 bases not matched to a gene; V was cut back by 4 bases and J by 0 bases. The CDR3 has 16 amino acids. In DNA form, the CDR3 reads TGTGCCAGCAGCCTCCAGGACAGGAGCTCCTACAATGAGCAGTTCTTC. Translated, it gives CASSLQDRSSYNEQFF.

This clone was detected a few times. The rearrangement uses TRBV7-2 and TRBJ2-7, with TRBD2 matching 10 bases. Germline CDR1 is SGHTA and CDR2 is FQGNSA. This CDR3 region has 15 residues. Trimming took 3 bases from V and 2 from J; bases not matched to a gene: 4. This CDR3 reads CASSFGLAVTYEQYF. DNA of the CDR3: TGTGCCAGCAGCTTCGGACTAGCGGTAACCTACGAGCAGTACTTC.

The rearrangement joins TRBV6-4 to TRBJ2-1, with 11 bases fitting TRBD2. Germline loops: CDR1 MRHNA, CDR2 SNTAGT. Losses at the gene ends were 6 bases for V and 9 bases for J; bases not matched to a gene: 7. The CDR3 runs 14 residues. CDR3 amino acids: CASSLLAGVGEQFF. CDR3 in DNA: TGTGCCAGCAGCCTACTAGCGGGAGTGGGTGAGCAGTTCTTC.

This chain links TRBV6-6 with TRBJ2-7; 7 bases line up with TRBD1. CDR1 and CDR2 (germline): MNHNY, SVGAGI (reference sequence). The CDR3 is 15 residues long. Trimming cost V 0 bases and J 2 bases; bases outside gene matches: 4. The CDR3 DNA sequence: TGTGCCAGCAGTTACTCCAGCCAGGGGGCCTACGAGCAGTACTTC. It yields the protein CASSYSSQGAYEQYF.

This clone was detected once. The chain carries TRBV2 and TRBJ2-2; D call uncertain. V lost 6 bases and J 6 bases, leaving 14 bases between the germline ends. Germline-derived CDR1 and CDR2 are SNHLY and FYNNEI. CDR3 length equals 14 residues. The CDR3 spells CASRNRASSGELFF. CDR3 nucleotides: TGTGCCAGCAGGAACCGGGCTTCGTCCGGGGAGCTGTTTTTT.

The chain links TRBV11-2 to TRBJ2-7; D gene uncertain. CDR3 length equals 13 residues. Trimming removed 0 bases at V and 2 bases at J, with 5 bases between. Per the germline V gene, CDR1 is SGHAT and CDR2 is FQNNGV. The DNA of the CDR3 is TGTGCCAGCAGCTTAGAGGCTACCTACGAGCAGTACTTC. Translating it yields CASSLEATYEQYF.